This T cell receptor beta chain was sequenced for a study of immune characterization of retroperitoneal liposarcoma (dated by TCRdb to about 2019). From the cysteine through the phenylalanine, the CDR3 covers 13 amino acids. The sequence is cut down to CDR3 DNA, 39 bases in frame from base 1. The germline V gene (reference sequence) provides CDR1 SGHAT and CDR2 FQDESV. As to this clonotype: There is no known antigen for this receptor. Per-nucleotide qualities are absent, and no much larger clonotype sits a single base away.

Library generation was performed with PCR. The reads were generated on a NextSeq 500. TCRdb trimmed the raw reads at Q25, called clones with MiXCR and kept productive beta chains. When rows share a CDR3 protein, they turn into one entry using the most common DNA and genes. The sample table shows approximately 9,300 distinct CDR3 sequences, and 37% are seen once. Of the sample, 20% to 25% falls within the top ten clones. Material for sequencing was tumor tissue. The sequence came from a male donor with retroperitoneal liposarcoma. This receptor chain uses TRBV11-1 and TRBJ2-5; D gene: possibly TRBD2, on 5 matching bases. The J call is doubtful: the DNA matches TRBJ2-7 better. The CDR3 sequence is CASSLGLASEQYF. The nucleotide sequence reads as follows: TGTGCCAGCAGCTTAGGGCTAGCAAGCGAGCAGTACTTC.